This entry features one T cell receptor beta chain sequence. Each participant's cohort was designated according to participant-reported clinical history. The record originates from a study of blood T cell repertoires in COVID-19. TCRdb's table, derived via immunoSEQ multiplex PCR, lists solely in-frame clones and lacks some. The table lists about 200,000 clones, about four fifths of them singletons. This CDR3 has 18 amino acids. Germline assignment: CDR1 MNHEY and CDR2 SVGEGT. Trimming removed 6 bases from V and 0 bases from J; junction bases left unmatched: 16. The genes are TRBV6-2 or TRBV6-3 and TRBJ1-1; TRBD1 matches 7 bases. This receptor was identified in a woman aged 45 to 65 who had been exposed to COVID-19. Specimen: PBMCs or T cells enriched from blood (not recorded which). CDR3 bases: TGTGCCAGCAGCCGTGGGGACAGTCATCGGAGGATGAACACTGAAGCTTTCTTT. This translates into CASSRGDSHRRMNTEAFF.